A single sample is the source of the 18 T cell receptor beta chains below, sequenced in a study of T cells in narcolepsy. Data came from immunoSEQ multiplex PCR; TCRdb stores just in-frame clones and leaves some out. Of more than 30,000 clones listed, 75% to 90% were seen once; the top ten hold around 0.7%. Source material: memory (CD45RA-) CD4+ T cells from blood. These receptors all stem from a human donor in good health.

The V and J genes are TRBV10-3 and TRBJ2-7; D remains ambiguous. Trimming left V 2 bases short and J 0 bases short, with 5 bases between. Germline V lookup: CDR1 ENHRY, CDR2 SYGVKD. CDR3 size: 13 residues. The CDR3 reads CAISEQNSYEQYV. The CDR3 nucleotides read TGTGCCATCAGTGAGCAGAACTCCTACGAGCAGTACGTC.

This chain connects TRBV9 to TRBJ1-6, with D perhaps matching TRBD1 (5 bases). Deletions cut 4 bases from V and 8 bases from J, with 16 bases between. The CDR3 covers 15 residues. Germline CDR1 is SGDLS and CDR2 is YYNGEE. The CDR3 coding sequence is TGTGCCAGCAGCCCTAGCGGGACGGCGTATTCACCCCTCCACTTT. Translating gives CASSPSGTAYSPLHF.

The sample holds one count of this clone. The V call is TRBV19, the J call TRBJ1-6; 9 bases are shared with TRBD1. There are 14 residues in the CDR3. V was clipped by 5 bases and J by 9 bases; unmatched bases: 5. The V gene's germline CDR1 is LNHDA and CDR2 SQIVND (reference sequence). In DNA, the CDR3 is TGTGCCAGTAGTGCCACAGGGGGCTCTTCACCCCTCCACTTT. Its protein product is CASSATGGSSPLHF.

The chain links TRBV7-5 to TRBJ1-1; the tabulated D call, TRBD1, remains unverified against the DNA. TRBV7-5 represents a pseudogene. The CDR3 is 14 residues long. The CDR3: CARSPRQGSTEAFF. The CDR3 DNA reads TGTGCCAGAAGCCCGCGACAGGGTAGCACTGAAGCTTTCTTT.

The chain has TRBV6-5 and TRBJ2-1; D call uncertain. Germline loops: CDR1 MNHEY, CDR2 SVGAGI. The V end lost 5 bases, the J end lost 0 bases, and 8 bases lay between the germline ends. There are 14 residues in the CDR3. The CDR3 sequence: CASSLVGSYNEQFF. In nucleotides, the CDR3 is TGTGCCAGCAGTCTAGTGGGCTCCTACAATGAGCAGTTCTTC.

This clone was seen a few times. CDR3 sequence reads: CASSLPGLPKQFF. CDR3 nucleotides: TGTGCCAGCAGCTTGCCAGGACTTCCGAAGCAGTTCTTC. The J gene is TRBJ2-1, the V gene TRBV7-9; D might be TRBD2 (5 bases). The V and J ends lost 3 bases and 11 bases respectively, with 14 bases between them. Looked up from germline, CDR1 is SEHNR and CDR2 is FQNEAQ (reference sequence). The CDR3 contains 13 residues. Full variable domain (outside the CDR3, taken from reference TRBV7-9 and TRBJ2-1): DTGVSQNPRHKITKRGQNVTFRCDPISEHNRLYWYRQTLGQGPEFLTYFQNEAQLEKSRLLSDRFSAERPKGSFSTLEIQRTEQGDSAMYLCASSLPGLPKQFFGPGTRLTVL.

This clone appeared once. J is TRBJ2-5 and V is TRBV28, with 10 bases that match TRBD1. Trimming at V came to 5 bases and at J to 5 bases, leaving 11 bases not matched to a gene. The CDR3 contains 16 residues. Germline assignment: CDR1 MDHEN and CDR2 SYDVKM. CDR3 sequence: CASSRPDRGRKETQYF. DNA for the CDR3: TGTGCCAGCAGTCGGCCCGACAGGGGGCGGAAGGAGACCCAGTACTTC.

The chain couples TRBV25-1 to TRBJ2-2; D remains unclear. The V gene's germline CDR1 is MGHDK and CDR2 SYGVNS. V was pared by 1 base and J by 5 bases, with 8 bases between. This CDR3 has 14 residues. As DNA, the CDR3 is TGTGCCAGCAGTGAATCTGTCCGGACCGGGGAGCTGTTTTTT. Translation: CASSESVRTGELFF. Variable domain in full (rest from reference TRBV25-1 and TRBJ2-2): EADIYQTPRYLVIGTGKKITLECSQTMGHDKMYWYQQDPGMELHLIHYSYGVNSTEKGDLSSESTVSRIRTEHFPLTLESARPSHTSQYLCASSESVRTGELFFGEGSRLTVL.

The gene calls are TRBV6-6 and TRBJ2-3; D is possibly TRBD2 (6 bases). Germline V CDR1 and CDR2: MNHNY, SVGAGI (reference sequence). V was pared by 4 bases and J by 6 bases, with 11 bases between. This CDR3 is 13 amino acids long. CDR3 protein: CASSSPGEDTQYF. DNA for the CDR3: TGTGCCAGCAGTTCCCCGGGGGAGGATACGCAGTATTTT.

The rearrangement uses TRBV28 and TRBJ2-7, with D perhaps matching TRBD1 (6 bases). The V and J ends lost 2 bases and 3 bases respectively, with 8 bases between them. This CDR3 comprises 13 residues. CDR1 and CDR2 (germline): MDHEN, SYDVKM. The DNA of the CDR3 is TGTGCCAGCAGTTTACTACAGGGCTACGAGCAGTACGTC. Translated: CASSLLQGYEQYV.

The genes are TRBV10-3 and TRBJ2-5; possibly TRBD1 for D (5 bases). Trimming removed 5 bases at V and 7 bases at J, with 11 bases between. CDR1 and CDR2 (germline): ENHRY, SYGVKD. This CDR3 spans 12 amino acids. CDR3 DNA sequence: TGTGCCATCAGTACTACAGGATGGACCCAGTACTTC. Translated, it gives CAISTTGWTQYF.

This clone was counted a few times. CDR3 sequence: CASSPRGAQATNEKLFF. The DNA for the CDR3 is TGCGCCAGCAGCCCCCGAGGGGCCCAGGCAACTAATGAAAAACTGTTTTTT. The chain links TRBV4-1 to TRBJ1-4, with D maybe TRBD1 (5 bases). V lost 4 bases to trimming and J lost 0 bases, with 15 bases between them. The CDR3 is 17 amino acids. Germline CDR1 is MGHRA and CDR2 is YSYEKL.

The rearrangement joins TRBV9 to TRBJ1-1; D gene unclear. The CDR3 sequence is 14 residues long. The V gene lost 0 bases and the J gene lost 4 bases, with 10 bases spanning the gap. CDR1 SGDLS and CDR2 YYNGEE come from the germline V gene. CDR3 nucleotide sequence: TGTGCCAGCAGCGTAGTTGGGGAAGGCACTGAAGCTTTCTTT. Protein sequence: CASSVVGEGTEAFF. Combining the CDR3 with reference TRBV9 and TRBJ1-1 gives the whole variable domain DSGVTQTPKHLITATGQRVTLRCSPRSGDLSVYWYQQSLDQGLQFLIQYYNGEERAKGNILERFSAQQFPDLHSELNLSSLELGDSALYFCASSVVGEGTEAFFGQGTRLTVV.

The chain has TRBV19 and TRBJ1-3; 10 bases are a match to TRBD1. Trimming removed 5 bases from V and 5 bases from J; junction bases left unmatched: 3. The CDR3 has 14 amino acids. The germline V gene has CDR1 LNHDA and CDR2 SQIVND (reference sequence). The CDR3 is CASSRDRGRNTIYF. CDR3 nucleotide sequence: TGTGCCAGTAGTCGGGACAGGGGACGAAACACCATATATTTT.

The gene calls are TRBV19 and TRBJ1-2; no definite D call. The length of the CDR3 is 15 residues. Deletions cut 2 bases from V and 0 bases from J, with 10 bases between. Germline CDR1 LNHDA, CDR2 SQIVND (reference sequence). This CDR3 is CASSIPKGANYGYTF. CDR3 bases: TGTGCCAGTAGTATACCGAAGGGTGCTAACTATGGCTACACCTTC.

V and J are TRBV21-1 and TRBJ1-2. TRBV21-1 is shown as a pseudogene. This CDR3 comprises 16 residues. The CDR3 sequence: CATPGGPAGDGYGYTF. Here the CDR3 DNA reads TGTGCCACTCCCGGCGGCCCCGCGGGGGATGGCTATGGCTACACCTTC.

V gene TRBV20-1 combines with J gene TRBJ1-1, with D perhaps TRBD1 (5 bases). Trimming took 2 bases from V and 6 from J, leaving 7 bases between them. CDR3 length: 11 amino acids. Germline values: CDR1 DFQATT, CDR2 SNEGSKA (reference sequence). In nucleotides, the CDR3 is TGCAGTGCTAGACGGGGGTCTGAAGCTTTCTTT. This translates into CSARRGSEAFF.

This clone was seen only once. The gene calls are TRBV9 and TRBJ2-2; TRBD2 matches at 7 bases. The germline V gene has CDR1 SGDLS and CDR2 YYNGEE. With V trimmed by 4 bases and J by 1 base, 4 bases remained unmatched. This CDR3 is built from 15 residues. The CDR3 DNA follows: TGTGCCAGCAGCCGAGCGGGGATGAACACCGGGGAGCTGTTTTTT. As protein: CASSRAGMNTGELFF.